The rows below give T cell receptor beta chains drawn from one sample of a study of tumor and adjacent non-tumor tissue in lung cancer. TCRdb processed the multiplex PCR reads anew with MiXCR; each CDR3 protein has one entry. The data hold about 76,000 distinct CDR3 sequences, with under 70% observed a single time. The specimen was lung tumor tissue. These receptors all come from a woman between 65 and 79 years old with non-small cell lung cancer. Both conserved end residues are trimmed from each CDR3.

V gene: TRBV30
J gene: TRBJ2-7
CDR3 protein: AWSITGQGSYEQY

V gene: TRBV5-1
J gene: TRBJ2-1
CDR3 protein: ASSSTPPGQTSYNEQF

V gene: TRBV7-9
J gene: TRBJ1-1
CDR3 protein: ASSSTEALTAF

V gene: TRBV12-5
J gene: TRBJ2-3
CDR3 protein: ATGAGTGTLDTQY

V gene: TRBV6-2/TRBV6-3
J gene: TRBJ2-1
CDR3 protein: VRSYRLAGGGNGQF

V gene: TRBV6-5
J gene: TRBJ2-1
CDR3 protein: ATRGEKGSYNEQF

V gene: TRBV4-1
J gene: TRBJ2-7
CDR3 protein: ASSQDGQLISYEQY

V gene: TRBV6-2/TRBV6-3
J gene: TRBJ1-1
CDR3 protein: ASGTMTLMNTEAF

V gene: TRBV5-1
J gene: TRBJ2-3
CDR3 protein: ASSLAGGNTQY

V gene: TRBV6-6
J gene: TRBJ2-7
CDR3 protein: ASRASGRYEQC

V gene: TRBV29-1
J gene: TRBJ2-1
CDR3 protein: GVKRKGINEQF

V gene: TRBV5-4
J gene: TRBJ2-7
CDR3 protein: ASSLGSPTYEQY

V gene: TRBV5-5
J gene: TRBJ1-5
CDR3 protein: ATPRHYLGTGGSTGNQPQH

V gene: TRBV12-3/TRBV12-4
J gene: TRBJ1-2
CDR3 protein: ASSLGQGGYG

V gene: TRBV10-2
J gene: TRBJ1-2
CDR3 protein: ASSPSYGCI

V gene: TRBV6-5
J gene: TRBJ1-1
CDR3 protein: ASSYDCHTEAF

V gene: TRBV5-6
J gene: NA
CDR3 protein: VSSLVRVGQQF

V gene: TRBV5-4
J gene: TRBJ2-4
CDR3 protein: ASSLEGGGREKNIEY

V gene: TRBV5-4
J gene: TRBJ2-1
CDR3 protein: ASSNSAGGFDEQF

V gene: TRBV11-2
J gene: TRBJ2-3
CDR3 protein: TSSLLRTDTQY

V gene: TRBV6-2/TRBV6-3
J gene: TRBJ2-1
CDR3 protein: PSSYSLGNEQS

V gene: TRBV29-1
J gene: TRBJ2-1
CDR3 protein: SVEGGGRNEQF

V gene: TRBV2
J gene: TRBJ1-1
CDR3 protein: ASSDTGSGNTEAF

V gene: TRBV11-1
J gene: TRBJ2-7
CDR3 protein: ASSFEAGRYDQY

V gene: TRBV7-9
J gene: TRBJ2-3
CDR3 protein: VSSPSTGNTDTQY

V gene: TRBV29-1
J gene: TRBJ2-2
CDR3 protein: SVEEGNTGEPF

V gene: TRBV7-8
J gene: TRBJ1-2
CDR3 protein: ASSLRTGNAYGYT

V gene: TRBV19
J gene: TRBJ2-7
CDR3 protein: ASSGGTSGSEQC

V gene: TRBV30
J gene: TRBJ2-1
CDR3 protein: AWSEERGYNEQF

V gene: TRBV6-1
J gene: TRBJ1-1
CDR3 protein: ISSEGGIWTEAF

V gene: TRBV7-3
J gene: TRBJ2-3
CDR3 protein: ASSRDLAGTDTQY

V gene: TRBV28
J gene: TRBJ2-1
CDR3 protein: ASSRPALAGMDEQF

V gene: TRBV5-1
J gene: TRBJ2-2
CDR3 protein: ASSNPGQAHTGKLF

V gene: TRBV7-8
J gene: TRBJ1-6
CDR3 protein: ASSAGSFYNSHLH

V gene: TRBV4-2
J gene: TRBJ1-1
CDR3 protein: ASNPGRGMNIEAF

V gene: TRBV20-1
J gene: TRBJ1-1
CDR3 protein: SASLRGQSNTEAF

V gene: TRBV29-1
J gene: TRBJ1-2
CDR3 protein: RVVSSGCGYT

V gene: TRBV11-1
J gene: TRBJ2-7
CDR3 protein: ASSALVTTRDKQY

V gene: TRBV29-1
J gene: TRBJ1-1
CDR3 protein: SVAQTNTKAF

V gene: TRBV5-4
J gene: TRBJ2-1
CDR3 protein: ASSCAREYEQF

V gene: TRBV29-1
J gene: TRBJ2-6
CDR3 protein: SVWMSSGANVLT

V gene: TRBV9
J gene: TRBJ2-5
CDR3 protein: ASSAIQGQGETQY

V gene: TRBV5-4
J gene: TRBJ2-2
CDR3 protein: ASSLKRVGGPAELF

V gene: TRBV4-1
J gene: TRBJ2-7
CDR3 protein: ACSQMTSWRYEQY

V gene: TRBV28
J gene: TRBJ2-2
CDR3 protein: ASTRGNIANTGGLF

V gene: TRBV12-3/TRBV12-4
J gene: TRBJ2-7
CDR3 protein: ASSCTGVGTSYEQY

V gene: TRBV6-2/TRBV6-3
J gene: TRBJ2-1
CDR3 protein: ASSYSAFRDRQYDEQF